Presented here are 26 T cell receptor beta chains from one specimen sequenced in a study of T cells after yellow fever vaccination. Each CDR3 protein gets one entry after TCRdb re-called the 5' RACE reads with MiXCR. The sample consists of just under 600,000 distinct CDR3 sequences, roughly 14% of them appearing once. The sequenced sample was PBMCs, obtained on the day of the yellow fever booster vaccination. The receptor set was obtained from a young man who received the YFV17D yellow fever vaccine.

This clonotype occurred a few times. The chain joins TRBV27 to TRBJ2-2; tentatively, D is TRBD2 (6 bases). With 4 bases removed from V and 5 bases from J, the gap between germline ends came to 17 bases. Germline-derived CDR1 and CDR2 are MNHEY and SMNVEV (reference sequence). There are 16 residues in the CDR3. The CDR3 DNA sequence: TGTGCCAGCAGTTCAAGTGGGGGGTGGTCGACCGGGGAGCTGTTTTTT. Encoded protein: CASSSSGGWSTGELFF.

The genes are TRBV5-4 and TRBJ2-3; the D gene could be TRBD1 or TRBD2 (6 bases each). Trimming pared 6 bases from V and 3 bases from J, leaving 8 bases between. CDR1 is SGHNT, CDR2 YYREEE, per germline (reference sequence). There are 12 residues in the CDR3. CDR3 sequence: CASTGATDTQYF. In DNA form, the CDR3 reads TGTGCCAGCACGGGGGCTACAGATACGCAGTATTTT.

J is TRBJ2-1 and V is TRBV4-2; no definite D call. The germline V gene encodes CDR1 LGHNA and CDR2 YNFKEQ. CDR3 length: 16 amino acids. The ends were cut back, 0 bases at V and 4 bases at J, with 13 bases in the middle. The CDR3 DNA reads TGTGCCAGCAGCCAAGATGTGGCGCTTCGGTACAATGAGCAGTTCTTC. This codes for CASSQDVALRYNEQFF.

The chain has TRBV7-2 and TRBJ2-7, with TRBD2 matching over 8 bases. Germline loops: CDR1 SGHTA, CDR2 FQGNSA. Unmatched junction bases numbered 4, after V lost 3 bases and J lost 0 bases. This CDR3 is 15 amino acids long. CDR3 residues: CASSFTSGASYEQYF. DNA of the CDR3: TGTGCCAGCAGCTTCACTAGCGGAGCCTCCTACGAGCAGTACTTC. Together with reference TRBV7-2 and TRBJ2-7, the CDR3 gives the full variable domain: GAGVSQSPSNKVTEKGKDVELRCDPISGHTALYWYRQSLGQGLEFLIYFQGNSAPDKSGLPSDRFSAERTGGSVSTLTIQRTQQEDSAVYLCASSFTSGASYEQYFGPGTRLTVT.

The chain recombines TRBV4-3 with TRBJ2-1, with 9 bases identical to TRBD2. Germline assignment: CDR1 LGHNA and CDR2 YSLEER. V was clipped by 0 bases and J by 4 bases; unmatched bases: 7. CDR3 length: 17 residues. The CDR3 protein is CASSQDSLAGSYNEQFF. The CDR3 region has the DNA TGCGCCAGCAGCCAAGATTCCCTAGCGGGATCATACAATGAGCAGTTCTTC.

This chain links TRBV3-1 with TRBJ2-5; 8 nucleotides line up with TRBD2. After removal of 5 bases from V and 5 bases from J, the junction contained 10 bases not matched to a gene. Per the germline V gene, CDR1 is LGHDT and CDR2 is YNNKEL (reference sequence). The CDR3 is 15 residues long. CDR3: CASSDSGLALETQYF. CDR3 coding DNA: TGTGCCAGCAGCGATTCCGGACTAGCTCTCGAGACCCAGTACTTC.

This clonotype came up many times. This CDR3 reads CASSLALQHTGELFF. The CDR3 DNA follows: TGTGCCAGCAGCTTAGCACTCCAACACACCGGGGAGCTGTTTTTT. The rearrangement uses TRBV7-8 and TRBJ2-2; D unresolved. Germline V gene lookup returns CDR1 SGHVS and CDR2 FQNEAQ. The CDR3 runs 15 residues. V was trimmed by 0 bases and J by 3 bases, leaving 8 bases between them.

This clonotype was seen only a few times. The chain is built from TRBV6-2 or TRBV6-3 and TRBJ2-1; 11 bases are a match to TRBD2. V lost 3 bases to trimming and J lost 9 bases; unmatched junction nucleotides: 4. The CDR3 runs 14 residues. CDR1 and CDR2 (germline): MNHEY, SVGEGT. CDR3 sequence reads: CASSYTSGSGEQFF. As DNA, the CDR3 is TGTGCCAGCAGTTATACTAGCGGGAGCGGTGAGCAGTTCTTC.

A few counts support this clonotype. This rearrangement joins TRBV7-9 to TRBJ2-5, with D hard to call. CDR1 and CDR2 (germline): SEHNR, FQNEAQ (reference sequence). This CDR3 region has 15 residues. V was cut by 11 bases and J by 5 bases, with 24 bases left in between. The CDR3 spells CAGSNVYTAWETQYF. CDR3 DNA sequence: TGTGCCGGATCGAACGTTTACACTGCCTGGGAGACCCAGTACTTC.

This clonotype occurred a few times. The chain has TRBV7-9 and TRBJ1-4; the D is unclear. The CDR3 covers 14 residues. V lost 4 bases to trimming and J lost 0 bases, with 6 bases between them. The germline CDR1 and CDR2 sequences are SEHNR and FQNEAQ (reference sequence). The CDR3 region is CASSSDATNEKLFF. The CDR3 nucleotides are TGTGCCAGCAGCTCGGACGCAACTAATGAAAAACTGTTTTTT.

This sequence joins TRBV20-1 and TRBJ2-5; D call uncertain. This CDR3 has 15 residues. Germline lookup yields CDR1 DFQATT and CDR2 SNEGSKA (reference sequence). Trimming pared 0 bases from V and 2 bases from J, leaving 13 bases between. CDR3 in amino acids: CSARDWGSGQETQYF. The CDR3 DNA is TGCAGTGCTAGAGATTGGGGTTCCGGACAAGAGACCCAGTACTTC.

This clonotype was picked up a small number of times. The genes are TRBV29-1 and TRBJ2-1, with 10 bases that match TRBD2. The CDR3 is made up of 13 amino acids. The junction had 11 bases not matched to a gene; V was cut back by 5 bases and J by 13 bases. Germline CDR1 reads SQVTM; CDR2 reads ANQGSEA. The CDR3 nucleotides read TGCAGCGTTTCAGGGCAAGCGGGAGGGCCTCAGTTCTTC. Translation: CSVSGQAGGPQFF.

This clonotype turned up a few times. This sequence joins TRBV28 and TRBJ2-7, with unresolved D. Germline V lookup: CDR1 MDHEN, CDR2 SYDVKM. Trimming took off 2 bases at V and 2 bases at J, with 10 bases between the two ends. The CDR3 totals 14 residues. Here the CDR3 DNA reads TGTGCCAGCAGTTTACCCCAGGCACCCTACGAGCAGTACTTC. It encodes CASSLPQAPYEQYF.

This rearrangement joins TRBV7-8 to TRBJ1-1; no clear D. Looked up from germline, CDR1 is SGHVS and CDR2 is FQNEAQ. The CDR3 extends over 18 amino acids. The V end lost 2 bases, the J end lost 6 bases, and 25 bases lay between the germline ends. This CDR3 is CASSLLSPTAGRKAEAFF. The CDR3 bases are TGTGCCAGCAGCTTATTGTCCCCCACAGCAGGCCGTAAGGCTGAAGCTTTCTTT.

The chain employs TRBV9 and TRBJ2-1, with 9 bases lining up with TRBD2. Trimming at V came to 0 bases and at J to 5 bases, leaving 18 bases not matched to a gene. The CDR3 is 20 amino acids. Per germline, CDR1 SGDLS and CDR2 YYNGEE. This chain's CDR3 is CASSVGLAGTWGLFDNEQFF. The CDR3 DNA reads TGTGCCAGCAGCGTAGGGCTAGCGGGAACATGGGGCTTGTTCGACAATGAGCAGTTCTTC.

Only a few counts were recorded for this clonotype. The chain joins TRBV27 to TRBJ2-1; 7 positions agree with TRBD2. Trimming at V came to 0 bases and at J to 4 bases, leaving 6 bases not matched to a gene. Germline CDR1 reads MNHEY; CDR2 reads SMNVEV (reference sequence). The CDR3 length is 16 residues. The CDR3 loop reads CASSLSIEGGYNEQFF. CDR3 DNA sequence: TGTGCCAGCAGTTTATCGATAGAGGGAGGGTACAATGAGCAGTTCTTC.

This clonotype showed up just a few times. This chain links TRBV7-3 with TRBJ2-1, with D possibly called TRBD1 or TRBD2 (5 bases each). Germline V gives CDR1 SGHTA, CDR2 FQGTGA. The CDR3 has 13 amino acids. Trimming cost V 5 bases and J 6 bases, with 11 bases left between them. The CDR3 sequence: CASSRRGVNEQFF. Written as DNA, the CDR3 is TGTGCCAGCAGCCGGAGAGGGGTCAATGAGCAGTTCTTC.

This clonotype has only a few counts. The DNA of the CDR3 is TGCGCCAGCAGCTTGGCCGGGACTAGCGGGAGGGATGAGCAGTTCTTC. Encoded protein: CASSLAGTSGRDEQFF. The chain employs TRBV5-1 and TRBJ2-1, with 16 bases identical to TRBD2. Germline trimming cut 0 bases from V and 8 bases from J; bases unmatched to any gene: 2. The CDR3 has 16 residues. Germline V gene data show CDR1 as SGHRS and CDR2 as YFSETQ.

This clonotype was seen a handful of times. The rearrangement joins TRBV7-2 to TRBJ2-7; D call uncertain. Looked up from germline, CDR1 is SGHTA and CDR2 is FQGNSA. Between the trimmed V and J ends, which lost 1 base and 2 bases, there was a span of 9 bases. This CDR3 is 14 amino acids long. The CDR3 spells CASSLGGYAYEQYF. The CDR3 DNA reads as TGTGCCAGCAGCTTAGGTGGATACGCCTACGAGCAGTACTTC.

This chain links TRBV6-5 with TRBJ2-1, with 9 bases identical to TRBD2. The CDR3 consists of 19 residues. Germline V gene lookup returns CDR1 MNHEY and CDR2 SVGAGI. The ends lost 0 bases at V and 7 bases at J; junction bases unmatched: 16. The CDR3 bases are TGTGCCAGCAGTTACTCCACTGGTGTGGCGGGAGGGCCACAAAATGAGCAGTTCTTC. Protein sequence: CASSYSTGVAGGPQNEQFF.

This clonotype has ten or more counts. This sequence joins TRBV5-4 and TRBJ2-1; 9 bases line up with TRBD2. The germline gives CDR1 SGHNT, CDR2 YYREEE (reference sequence). The CDR3 has 15 amino acids. Trimming cost V 4 bases and J 4 bases; bases outside gene matches: 6. CDR3 in amino acids: CASSKGLASYNEQFF. CDR3 nucleotide sequence: TGTGCCAGCAGCAAAGGACTAGCGAGTTACAATGAGCAGTTCTTC.

About this clonotype itself: One end of the junction fails to match germline, which may point to a read error. The chain has TRBV18 and TRBJ1-1; 9 bases are shared with TRBD1. Germline CDR1 reads KGHSH; CDR2 reads LQKENI. The CDR3 is made up of 16 amino acids. As DNA, the CDR3 is TGTGCCAGCTCACCAACCCTCGGACAGGGGAACGCTGAAGCTTTCTTT. Its protein product is CASSPTLGQGNAEAFF.

This chain connects TRBV27 to TRBJ1-6; the D is unclear. The germline V and J ends were trimmed by 11 bases and 13 bases, with 21 bases remaining between them. CDR1 MNHEY and CDR2 SMNVEV come from the germline V gene (reference sequence). The CDR3 spans 13 residues. Here the CDR3 reads CASPGSGRRPLHF. As DNA, the CDR3 is TGTGCCTCACCGGGCAGCGGGAGGAGGCCCCTCCACTTT.

The V gene is TRBV10-2, the J gene TRBJ2-2, with 14 bases matching TRBD2. The trim removed 8 bases at V and 7 bases at J, leaving 6 bases unmatched. The CDR3 runs 15 residues. Germline CDR1 and CDR2: WSHSY and SAAADI. This CDR3 reads CASGTSGSTVGELFF. CDR3 sequence (DNA): TGCGCCAGCGGGACTAGCGGGAGCACCGTCGGGGAGCTGTTTTTT.

The chain is built from TRBV29-1 and TRBJ1-4; no definite D call. Trimming cost V 6 bases and J 3 bases, with 11 bases left between them. Germline CDR1 is SQVTM and CDR2 is ANQGSEA. The CDR3 has 13 amino acids. The CDR3 sequence: CSVWTASNEKLFF. The CDR3 DNA sequence: TGCAGCGTGTGGACGGCATCTAATGAAAAACTGTTTTTT.

This clonotype was detected a few times. The chain carries TRBV29-1 and TRBJ2-4, with TRBD1 as a possible D gene (6 bases). The germline V and J ends were trimmed by 6 bases and 6 bases, with 15 bases remaining between them. This CDR3 comprises 13 residues. Per germline, CDR1 SQVTM and CDR2 ANQGSEA. The CDR3, as DNA: TGCAGCGTCTCAGGGGTGGAGAGAAACATTCAGTACTTC. Translated, it gives CSVSGVERNIQYF. Full variable domain (missing parts from reference TRBV29-1 and TRBJ2-4): SAVISQKPSRDICQRGTSLTIQCQVDSQVTMMFWYRQQPGQSLTLIATANQGSEATYESGFVIDKFPISRPNLTFSTLTVSNMSPEDSSIYLCSVSGVERNIQYFGAGTRLSVL.